The clone carrying this TCR beta chain was seen a handful of times. Its antigen is unknown. This sample was included in a study of T cell repertoires in cytomegalovirus infection. Overall study context: Public TCR beta signatures marked donors with CMV infection and the matching HLA.

Study-level points and caveats: Public TCR beta family frequency separated CMV-and-HLA carriers, including in an independent cohort. It was HLA-C-restricted CMV-specific TCR beta clonotypes that dominated the response ex vivo.

TCRdb processed the reads anew with MiXCR; each CDR3 protein has one entry. The sample has approximately 190,000 distinct CDR3 sequences; 25% to 30% are singletons. Trimming left V 7 bases short and J 2 bases short, with 10 bases between. This CDR3 region has 13 residues. Germline-derived CDR1 and CDR2 are SNHLY and FYNNEI. J is TRBJ2-3 and V is TRBV2; D gene uncertain. Sequenced sample: PBMCs. The sequence was obtained from a human donor in good health (CMV status not recorded). Some clones in this sample may be carry-over from other donors' samples. This CDR3 is CASTRPLTDTQYF. The DNA of the CDR3 is TGTGCCAGCACTCGACCCCTCACAGATACGCAGTATTTT.